The present T cell receptor (beta chain) was sequenced within a study of T-cell memory formation after mild COVID-19. Study-level background: There were largely donor-specific TCR clusters.

It was 5'RACE with constant-segment primers that produced the TCR alpha and TCR beta cDNA libraries, which carried sample barcodes and UMIs. Each CDR3 protein is one row after TCRdb ran MiXCR on the 5' RACE reads. The table records roughly 380,000 distinct CDR3 sequences, around 30% of them present only once. Points on this clonotype: Its target is unknown.

V was clipped by 0 bases and J by 2 bases, with 9 bases between them. This CDR3 contains 15 residues. Notes on the study in general: The study found balanced CD4/CD8 in clones contracting day 15 to 85 and a CD4+ lean in later expanders. Shrinking CD4+ clones were chiefly CM and EM; CD8+ ones were chiefly EMRA.

The TCR sequence derives from an adult woman who had mild COVID-19 (a few samples of this study predate the infection). Cell type and time point are not known. The chain joins TRBV12-3 or TRBV12-4 to TRBJ2-3; D is unclear. The sequenced sample consisted of PBMCs or a T cell subset sorted from them (not recorded which). CDR3 in amino acids: CASSLARIYTDTQYF. In DNA form, the CDR3 reads TGTGCCAGCAGTTTAGCCCGGATATACACAGATACGCAGTATTTT.